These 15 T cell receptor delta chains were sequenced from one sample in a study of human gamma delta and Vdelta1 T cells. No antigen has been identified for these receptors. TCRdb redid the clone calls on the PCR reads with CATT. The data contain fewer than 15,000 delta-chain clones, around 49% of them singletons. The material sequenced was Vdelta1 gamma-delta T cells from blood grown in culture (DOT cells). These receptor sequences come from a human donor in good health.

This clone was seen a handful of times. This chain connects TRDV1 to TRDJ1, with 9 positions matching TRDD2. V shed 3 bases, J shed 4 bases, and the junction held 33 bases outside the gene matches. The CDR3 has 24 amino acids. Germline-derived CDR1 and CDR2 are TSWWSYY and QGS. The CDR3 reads CALGDEGAFLRTGVPTPGVDKLIF. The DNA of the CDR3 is TGTGCTCTTGGGGACGAGGGTGCCTTCCTACGAACTGGGGTACCAACCCCGGGCGTCGATAAACTCATCTTT.

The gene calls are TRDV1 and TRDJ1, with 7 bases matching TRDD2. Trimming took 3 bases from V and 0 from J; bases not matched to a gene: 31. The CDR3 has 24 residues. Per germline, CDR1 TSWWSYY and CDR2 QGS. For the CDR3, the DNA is TGTGCTCTTGGGGACCCGAGACGGAATTCCTACGTCGGGGGGGGGTTGACGTACACCGATAAACTCATCTTT. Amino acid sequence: CALGDPRRNSYVGGGLTYTDKLIF.

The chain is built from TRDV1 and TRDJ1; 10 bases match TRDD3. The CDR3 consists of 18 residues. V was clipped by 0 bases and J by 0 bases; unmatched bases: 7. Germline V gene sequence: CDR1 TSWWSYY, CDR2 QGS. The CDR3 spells CALGELRTGGLYTDKLIF. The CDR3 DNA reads TGTGCTCTTGGGGAACTGCGTACTGGGGGATTATACACCGATAAACTCATCTTT.

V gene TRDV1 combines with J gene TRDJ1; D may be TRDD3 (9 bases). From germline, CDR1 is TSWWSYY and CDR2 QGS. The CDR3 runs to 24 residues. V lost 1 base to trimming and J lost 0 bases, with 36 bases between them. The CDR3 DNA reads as TGTGCTCTTGGGGAACCGATCGCCTTCCTATTCTTGGTGGGGGATATCCAATACACCGATAAACTCATCTTT. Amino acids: CALGEPIAFLFLVGDIQYTDKLIF.

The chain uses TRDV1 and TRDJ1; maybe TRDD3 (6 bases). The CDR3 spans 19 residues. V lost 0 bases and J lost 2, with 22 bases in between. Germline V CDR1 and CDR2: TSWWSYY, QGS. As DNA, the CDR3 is TGTGCTCTTGGGGAACTGAGACCTGGGGCACCCCCCGGAACCGATAAACTCATCTTT. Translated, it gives CALGELRPGAPPGTDKLIF.

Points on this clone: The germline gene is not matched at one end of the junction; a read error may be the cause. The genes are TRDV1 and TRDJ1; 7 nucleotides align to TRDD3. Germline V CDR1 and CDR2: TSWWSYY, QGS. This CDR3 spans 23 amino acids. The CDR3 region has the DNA TGTGCTCTTGGGGAACTGGGCCTACTTCTCCTTCTGGGGGGTTATAAGTACACCGAGAAACTCATCTTT. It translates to CALGELGLLLLLGGYKYTEKLIF.

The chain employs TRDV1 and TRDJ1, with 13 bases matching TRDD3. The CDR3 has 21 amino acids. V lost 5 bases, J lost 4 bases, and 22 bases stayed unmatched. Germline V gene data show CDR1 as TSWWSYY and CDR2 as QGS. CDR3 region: CALGTSYLFENWGIRDDKLIF. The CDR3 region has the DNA TGTGCTCTTGGGACTTCCTACCTTTTCGAGAACTGGGGGATACGAGACGATAAACTCATCTTT.

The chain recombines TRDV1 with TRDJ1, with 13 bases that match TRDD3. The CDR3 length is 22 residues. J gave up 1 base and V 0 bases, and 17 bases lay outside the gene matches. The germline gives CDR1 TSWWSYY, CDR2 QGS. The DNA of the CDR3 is TGTGCTCTTGGGGAACTAGGATCCGCCTACTGGGGGATACGGGCGGTCACCGATAAACTCATCTTT. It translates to CALGELGSAYWGIRAVTDKLIF.

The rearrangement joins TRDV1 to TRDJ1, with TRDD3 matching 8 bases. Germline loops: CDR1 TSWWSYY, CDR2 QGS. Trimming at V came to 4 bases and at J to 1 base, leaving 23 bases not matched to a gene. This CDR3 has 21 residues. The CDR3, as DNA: TGTGCTCTTGGGGTGGACGGGGGATATAAGCCGTTGAGGATACCCACCGATAAACTCATCTTT. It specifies CALGVDGGYKPLRIPTDKLIF.

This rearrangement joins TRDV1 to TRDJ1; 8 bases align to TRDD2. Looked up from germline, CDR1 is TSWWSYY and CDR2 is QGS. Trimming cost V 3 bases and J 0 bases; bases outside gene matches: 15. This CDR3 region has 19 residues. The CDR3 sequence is CALGDTSYAGVLYTDKLIF. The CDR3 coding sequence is TGTGCTCTTGGGGATACTTCCTACGCGGGGGTCTTATACACCGATAAACTCATCTTT.

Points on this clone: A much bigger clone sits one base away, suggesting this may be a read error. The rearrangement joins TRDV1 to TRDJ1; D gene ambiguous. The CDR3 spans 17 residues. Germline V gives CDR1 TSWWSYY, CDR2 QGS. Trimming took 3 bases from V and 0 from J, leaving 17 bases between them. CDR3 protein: CALGDCYVTAHTDKLIF. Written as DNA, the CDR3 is TGTGCTCTTGGGGACTGCTACGTAACTGCACACACCGATAAACTCATCTTT.

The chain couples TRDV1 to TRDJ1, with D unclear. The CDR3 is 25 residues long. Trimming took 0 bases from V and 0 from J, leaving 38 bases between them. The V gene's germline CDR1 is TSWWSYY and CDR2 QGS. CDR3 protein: CALGELTSPPQVVPHTVRYTDKLIF. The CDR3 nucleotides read TGTGCTCTTGGGGAACTAACTTCACCCCCACAGGTAGTTCCCCACACCGTACGGTACACCGATAAACTCATCTTT.

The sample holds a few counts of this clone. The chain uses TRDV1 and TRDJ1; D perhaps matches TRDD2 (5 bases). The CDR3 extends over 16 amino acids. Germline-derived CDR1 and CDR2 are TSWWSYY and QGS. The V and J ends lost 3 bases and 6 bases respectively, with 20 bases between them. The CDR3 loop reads CALGDRPSRKDNKLIF. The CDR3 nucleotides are TGTGCTCTTGGGGACAGGCCTTCTCGCAAAGACAATAAACTCATCTTT.

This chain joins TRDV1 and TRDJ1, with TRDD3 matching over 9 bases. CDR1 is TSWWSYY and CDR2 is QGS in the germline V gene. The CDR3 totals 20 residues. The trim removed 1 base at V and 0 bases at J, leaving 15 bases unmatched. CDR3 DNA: TGTGCTCTTGGGGAACGAACACTGGGGGAACAAAGTCCGTACACCGATAAACTCATCTTT. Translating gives CALGERTLGEQSPYTDKLIF.

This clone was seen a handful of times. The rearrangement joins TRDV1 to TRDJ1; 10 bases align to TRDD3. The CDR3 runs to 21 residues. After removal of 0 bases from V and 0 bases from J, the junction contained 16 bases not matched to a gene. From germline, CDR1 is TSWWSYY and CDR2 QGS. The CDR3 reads CALGELPRGFSTGGYTDKLIF. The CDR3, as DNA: TGTGCTCTTGGGGAACTACCACGTGGGTTTAGTACTGGGGGATACACCGATAAACTCATCTTT.